Following are 24 T cell receptor beta chains from one sample sequenced in a study of blood T cell repertoires in COVID-19. Assay: immunoSEQ multiplex PCR; the TCRdb copy retains only in-frame clones and omits some. The sample has approximately 85,000 clones, just under 85% seen once; the top ten hold 12%. Sequenced material: peripheral blood. These receptors came from a woman aged 70-85 years with active or convalescent COVID-19.

The chain recombines TRBV5-6 with TRBJ2-7; 7 bases align to TRBD1. Germline trimming cut 4 bases from V and 3 bases from J; bases unmatched to any gene: 10. This CDR3 region has 15 residues. CDR1 is SGHDT, CDR2 YYEEEE, per germline. The CDR3 loop reads CASSPGRDSGYEQYF. The CDR3 nucleotides read TGTGCCAGCAGCCCTGGCCGGGACAGTGGCTACGAGCAGTACTTC.

The DNA of the CDR3 is TGTGCCAGCAGCTTCAGCGGGGGGGCCTACGAGCAGTACTTC. As protein: CASSFSGGAYEQYF. The rearrangement uses TRBV7-6 and TRBJ2-7, with 10 bases aligning to TRBD2. With V trimmed by 3 bases and J by 2 bases, 1 base remained unmatched. The germline gives CDR1 SGHVS, CDR2 FNYEAQ. CDR3 length: 14 amino acids.

This chain links TRBV23-1 with TRBJ1-5; 9 bases map to TRBD1. TRBV23-1 has ORF status, its function being uncertain. The junction had 6 bases not matched to a gene; V was cut back by 2 bases and J by 4 bases. The CDR3 is 16 residues long. The chain's CDR3 is CASSQPGQGVNQPQHF. DNA for the CDR3: TGCGCCAGCAGTCAACCGGGACAGGGAGTTAATCAGCCCCAGCATTTT.

J is TRBJ2-1 and V is TRBV6-2 or TRBV6-3; D is ambiguous. Germline V gene sequence: CDR1 MNHEY, CDR2 SVGEGT. This CDR3 contains 12 residues. Trimming left V 4 bases short and J 10 bases short, with 11 bases between. The CDR3 DNA reads as TGTGCCAGCAGTTCTCTTAATAAAGAGCAGTTCTTC. Its protein product is CASSSLNKEQFF.

On this clone itself: The junction and the germline gene differ at one end; a read error may be behind it. At the DNA level, this CDR3 is encoded by other sequences in the same sample as well. The V call is TRBV6-5, the J call TRBJ1-6, with D maybe TRBD1 (6 bases). CDR1 and CDR2 from the germline V gene are MNHEY and SVGAGI. This CDR3 is built from 12 residues. CDR3 sequence reads: CASSRGNSPLHF. CDR3 bases: TGTGCCAGCAGTAGGGGGAATTCGCCCCTCCACTTT.

V gene TRBV20-1 combines with J gene TRBJ1-2, with no clear D. In germline, CDR1 is DFQATT, CDR2 SNEGSKA (reference sequence). This CDR3 comprises 10 residues. Between the trimmed V and J ends, which lost 6 bases and 8 bases, there was a span of 10 bases. In nucleotides, the CDR3 is TGCAGTGCGTCGGAGTACGGCTACACCTTC. Its protein is CSASEYGYTF.

This chain joins TRBV11-2 and TRBJ1-4, with D unclear. Germline CDR1 is SGHAT and CDR2 is FQNNGV. The CDR3 is 13 amino acids. V was shortened by 0 bases and J by 5 bases, with 4 bases between the two germline ends. The chain's CDR3 is CASSLDLNEKLFF. The CDR3 DNA reads TGTGCCAGCAGCTTAGATCTCAATGAAAAACTGTTTTTT.

The gene calls are TRBV7-2 and TRBJ2-7, with a weak D call TRBD2 (5 bases). CDR1 and CDR2 (germline): SGHTA, FQGNSA. CDR3 length: 13 residues. V was clipped by 5 bases and J by 7 bases, with 15 bases between them. In nucleotides, the CDR3 is TGTGCCAGCAGCACTCGCCAAGGCGGGGAGCAGTACTTC. As protein: CASSTRQGGEQYF. The whole variable domain, filled in from reference TRBV7-2 and TRBJ2-7, reads GAGVSQSPSNKVTEKGKDVELRCDPISGHTALYWYRQSLGQGLEFLIYFQGNSAPDKSGLPSDRFSAERTGGSVSTLTIQRTQQEDSAVYLCASSTRQGGEQYFGPGTRLTVT.

This clone occurred many times. The V call is TRBV5-1, the J call TRBJ1-1; 8 positions match TRBD1. V gave up 4 bases and J gave up 7 bases; unmatched junction bases: 15. The CDR3 is made up of 16 amino acids. Per the germline V gene, CDR1 is SGHRS and CDR2 is YFSETQ. The CDR3 sequence is CASSPPTDRVVNEAFF. CDR3 nucleotide sequence: TGCGCCAGCAGCCCCCCAACGGACAGGGTGGTGAATGAAGCTTTCTTT.

V gene TRBV28 combines with J gene TRBJ2-1; D might be TRBD2 (7 bases). The V end lost 3 bases, the J end lost 2 bases, and 11 bases lay between the germline ends. Germline values: CDR1 MDHEN, CDR2 SYDVKM. This CDR3 comprises 15 residues. CDR3 sequence: CASSLGGAAYNEQFF. DNA for the CDR3: TGTGCCAGCAGTTTGGGGGGGGCCGCCTACAATGAGCAGTTCTTC.

V gene TRBV9 combines with J gene TRBJ2-2; TRBD2 agrees at 7 bases. This CDR3 has 14 residues. Germline assignment: CDR1 SGDLS and CDR2 YYNGEE. V was pared by 3 bases and J by 5 bases, with 4 bases of the junction left unmatched. The CDR3 loop reads CASSARAGTGELFF. The CDR3 nucleotides read TGTGCCAGCAGCGCCCGAGCGGGGACCGGGGAGCTGTTTTTT. The complete variable domain, with remaining parts taken from reference TRBV9 and TRBJ2-2, reads DSGVTQTPKHLITATGQRVTLRCSPRSGDLSVYWYQQSLDQGLQFLIQYYNGEERAKGNILERFSAQQFPDLHSELNLSSLELGDSALYFCASSARAGTGELFFGEGSRLTVL.

This chain joins TRBV6-1 and TRBJ2-7; TRBD1 is a possible D gene (5 bases). The CDR3 is made up of 15 amino acids. CDR1 MNHNS and CDR2 SASEGT come from the germline V gene. Trimming removed 3 bases at V and 6 bases at J, with 18 bases between. DNA of the CDR3: TGTGCCAGCAGTGATAGGGGCAGGGTGATTGTCGAGCAGTACTTC. It codes for CASSDRGRVIVEQYF.

V is TRBV3-1 (or the pseudogene TRBV3-2) and J is TRBJ2-1, with 12 positions matching TRBD2. The germline CDR1 and CDR2 sequences are LGHDT and YNNKEL (reference sequence). The V and J ends lost 1 base and 7 bases, in that order; junction bases with no gene match: 8. The CDR3 is 17 amino acids. The CDR3 DNA reads TGTGCCAGCAGCCAAGGGTTTAGACTAGCGGGGGCTAATGAGCAGTTCTTC. This sequence encodes CASSQGFRLAGANEQFF.

CDR3 loop: CATRSGNTIYF. CDR3 nucleotides: TGTGCCACCCGGAGTGGAAACACCATATATTTT. The rearrangement joins TRBV10-3 to TRBJ1-3; D is unresolved. The CDR3 is 11 amino acids. V shed 10 bases and J shed 3 bases, with 7 bases lying between them. Germline V gene data show CDR1 as ENHRY and CDR2 as SYGVKD.

The chain combines TRBV2 with TRBJ1-2; tentatively, D is TRBD1 (5 bases). Trimming took 7 bases from V and 1 from J, leaving 10 bases between them. The CDR3 is made up of 13 amino acids. Germline lookup yields CDR1 SNHLY and CDR2 FYNNEI. Written as DNA, the CDR3 is TGTGCCAGCAACCCACAGGTTAACTATGGCTACACCTTC. Translated: CASNPQVNYGYTF.

This chain joins TRBV7-7 and TRBJ2-1, with 12 bases aligning to TRBD1. Trimming cost V 3 bases and J 9 bases; bases outside gene matches: 6. The CDR3 contains 15 residues. Germline V gene lookup returns CDR1 SSHAT and CDR2 FNYEAQ (reference sequence). CDR3 sequence: CASSLGQGATAEQFF. The CDR3 nucleotides read TGTGCCAGCAGCTTGGGACAGGGGGCTACAGCTGAGCAGTTCTTC. Together with reference TRBV7-7 and TRBJ2-1, the CDR3 gives the full variable domain: GAGVSQSPRYKVTKRGQDVTLRCDPISSHATLYWYQQALGQGPEFLTYFNYEAQPDKSGLPSDRFSAERPEGSISTLTIQRTEQRDSAMYRCASSLGQGATAEQFFGPGTRLTVL.

The rearrangement links TRBV5-4 to TRBJ1-6, with a tentative D call TRBD1 (6 bases). This CDR3 contains 15 residues. The germline V gene encodes CDR1 SGHNT and CDR2 YYREEE (reference sequence). Trimming shortened V by 4 bases and J by 10 bases, and 18 bases separated the two germline ends. Here the CDR3 reads CASSQTGSWESPLHF. CDR3 coding DNA: TGTGCCAGCAGCCAGACAGGCTCTTGGGAATCACCCCTCCACTTT. Based on the CDR3 plus reference TRBV5-4 and TRBJ1-6, the full variable domain is ETGVTQSPTHLIKTRGQQVTLRCSSQSGHNTVSWYQQALGQGPQFIFQYYREEENGRGNFPPRFSGLQFPNYSSELNVNALELDDSALYLCASSQTGSWESPLHFGNGTRLTVT.

The chain carries TRBV19 and TRBJ2-3, with 10 nucleotides matching TRBD1. The ends lost 5 bases at V and 0 bases at J; junction bases unmatched: 5. Germline CDR1 is LNHDA and CDR2 is SQIVND (reference sequence). The CDR3 length is 16 residues. Written as DNA, the CDR3 is TGTGCCAGTAGTTCCGGGACAGGGGTTAGCACAGATACGCAGTATTTT. This encodes CASSSGTGVSTDTQYF. The full variable domain, completed using reference TRBV19 and TRBJ2-3, is DGGITQSPKYLFRKEGQNVTLSCEQNLNHDAMYWYRQDPGQGLRLIYYSQIVNDFQKGDIAEGYSVSREKKESFPLTVTSAQKNPTAFYLCASSSGTGVSTDTQYFGPGTRLTVL.

The chain links TRBV29-1 to TRBJ2-5; D unresolved. The CDR3 is 12 residues long. Germline CDR1 and CDR2: SQVTM and ANQGSEA. V was trimmed by 4 bases and J by 3 bases, leaving 9 bases between them. The CDR3, as DNA: TGCAGCGTTGTGTCGAGTAAAGAGACCCAGTACTTC. This translates into CSVVSSKETQYF.

The chain couples TRBV28 to TRBJ1-5; the D gene is possibly TRBD1 (5 bases). Trimming cost V 2 bases and J 4 bases, with 9 bases left between them. Germline lookup yields CDR1 MDHEN and CDR2 SYDVKM. This CDR3 has 14 residues. Here the CDR3 reads CASSLGAANQPQHF. CDR3 bases: TGTGCCAGCAGTTTAGGGGCAGCTAATCAGCCCCAGCATTTT.

V is TRBV7-2 and J is TRBJ2-5, with a weak D call TRBD1 (6 bases). The CDR3 is made up of 16 amino acids. Germline lookup yields CDR1 SGHTA and CDR2 FQGNSA. Trimming took off 1 base at V and 5 bases at J, with 17 bases between the two ends. CDR3 nucleotide sequence: TGTGCCAGCAGCTTAGTAGGGCAGGGTAGGGGGGAGACCCAGTACTTC. It encodes CASSLVGQGRGETQYF. The full variable domain, rest sourced from reference TRBV7-2 and TRBJ2-5, is GAGVSQSPSNKVTEKGKDVELRCDPISGHTALYWYRQSLGQGLEFLIYFQGNSAPDKSGLPSDRFSAERTGGSVSTLTIQRTQQEDSAVYLCASSLVGQGRGETQYFGPGTRLLVL.

The chain carries TRBV10-3 and TRBJ2-1; 11 bases line up with TRBD2. There are 15 residues in the CDR3. Trimming removed 7 bases from V and 6 bases from J; junction bases left unmatched: 8. The germline V gene encodes CDR1 ENHRY and CDR2 SYGVKD. The DNA of the CDR3 is TGTGCCATCACCCCTCTAGCGGGGGGACTCAATGAGCAGTTCTTC. Amino acid sequence: CAITPLAGGLNEQFF.

The chain has TRBV23-1 and TRBJ1-5, with 11 bases lining up with TRBD1. TRBV23-1 is placed among ORFs of uncertain function. CDR3 length equals 16 residues. Trimming took 7 bases from V and 5 from J; bases not matched to a gene: 10. CDR3 DNA sequence: TGCGCCAGCACCCCCGGGACAGGGGGGTATGATCAGCCCCAGCATTTT. Its translation is CASTPGTGGYDQPQHF.

The CDR3, as DNA: TGTGCCATCAATAGGGGCGGTGCAAACACCGGGGAGCTGTTTTTT. It is translated as CAINRGGANTGELFF. The chain joins TRBV10-3 to TRBJ2-2; D possibly corresponds to TRBD1 (5 bases). V dropped 7 bases and J dropped 2 bases, with 14 bases sitting between them. The CDR3 length is 15 residues. From germline, CDR1 is ENHRY and CDR2 SYGVKD.